This T cell receptor (beta chain) came from a study of shared clonotypes between healthy human individuals. The wider study: Donors had three CD4 naive, three CD4 memory, two CD8 naive and one CD8 memory plate apiece.

Study-wide points: A handful of donors showed sharing of 4.5% to 5% of naive CD4 clonotypes. How much donors shared clonotypes was expected to be affected by sequencing depth.

Concerning this clone itself: Its antigen is as yet unknown.

Several immunoSEQ plates held equal portions of the genomic DNA taken from each subset. Clones were read by immunoSEQ multiplex PCR, and TCRdb kept only the in-frame ones, dropping some. The table records 800,000 or so clones, 95% to 97% of them present only once. CD45RO-negative, CCR7-selected cells formed the naive CD8 fraction, which excluded terminally differentiated effector memory CD45RA+ cells. The CDR3 spans 15 residues. Germline values: CDR1 SGHRS, CDR2 YFSETQ. Trimming left V 2 bases short and J 8 bases short, with 17 bases between. The source is a man aged 30 to 45 in good health. V is TRBV5-1 and J is TRBJ2-1; no firm D call. Sequenced input: naive CD8+ T cells sorted from blood. Written as DNA, the CDR3 is TGCGCCAGCAGCTTTCTTAGTCTTGGTTTCGATGAGCAGTTCTTC. It yields the protein CASSFLSLGFDEQFF.